This T cell receptor beta chain was identified during a study of blood T cell repertoires in COVID-19. Overall study context: Acute-phase and convalescent COVID-19 samples originated in the United States, Italy and Spain. PBMCs, B-cell-depleted T cells, or T cells were the source of the cDNA or gDNA that made up the material.

In the original analysis: Reference gene primer amplification gave estimated nucleated cell counts. This table comes from immunoSEQ multiplex PCR, and its TCRdb copy is limited to in-frame clones, with some not included. The D gene and trimming were derived from the DNA, and the V and J assignments and clone size from that table. The sample consists of about 670,000 clones, about 90% of them appearing once. The CDR3 runs to 10 residues. The germline V gene has CDR1 DFQATT and CDR2 SNEGSKA (reference sequence). The specimen was peripheral blood. The chain is built from TRBV20-1 and TRBJ1-4; unclear D gene. This clonotype was sampled from a woman between 18 and 29 years old with acute or convalescent COVID-19. CDR3 loop: CKTYNEKLFF. CDR3 DNA: TGCAAGACATATAATGAAAAACTGTTTTTT.